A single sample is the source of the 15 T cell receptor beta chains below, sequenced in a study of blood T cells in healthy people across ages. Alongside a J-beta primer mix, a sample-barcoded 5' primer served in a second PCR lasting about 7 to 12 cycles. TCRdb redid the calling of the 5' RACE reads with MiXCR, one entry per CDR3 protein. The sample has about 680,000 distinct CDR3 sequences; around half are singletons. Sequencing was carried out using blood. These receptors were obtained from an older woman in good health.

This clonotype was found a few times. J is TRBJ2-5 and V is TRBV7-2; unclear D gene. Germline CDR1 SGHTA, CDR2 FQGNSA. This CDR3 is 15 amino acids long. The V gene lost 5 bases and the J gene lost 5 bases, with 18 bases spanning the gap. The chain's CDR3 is CASSPWGRVAETQYF. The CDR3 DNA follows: TGTGCCAGCAGCCCTTGGGGTAGAGTTGCGGAGACCCAGTACTTC.

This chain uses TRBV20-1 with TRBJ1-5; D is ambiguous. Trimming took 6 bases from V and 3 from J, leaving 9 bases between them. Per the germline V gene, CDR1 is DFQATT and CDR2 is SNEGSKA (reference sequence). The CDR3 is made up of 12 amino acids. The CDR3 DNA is TGCAGTGCGTCATTCTACAATCAGCCCCAGCATTTT. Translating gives CSASFYNQPQHF.

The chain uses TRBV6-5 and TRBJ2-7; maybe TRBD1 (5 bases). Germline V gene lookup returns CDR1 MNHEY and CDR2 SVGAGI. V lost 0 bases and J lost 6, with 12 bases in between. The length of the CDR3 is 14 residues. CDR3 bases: TGTGCCAGCAGTTACTCGGCAGGGTATGGCGAGCAGTACTTC. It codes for CASSYSAGYGEQYF.

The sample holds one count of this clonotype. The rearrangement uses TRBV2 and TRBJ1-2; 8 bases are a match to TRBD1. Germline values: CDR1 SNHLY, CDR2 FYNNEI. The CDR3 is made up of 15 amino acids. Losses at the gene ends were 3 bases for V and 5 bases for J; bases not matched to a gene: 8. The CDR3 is CASSDRRTGQYGYTF. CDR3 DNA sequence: TGTGCCAGCAGTGACAGACGGACAGGGCAATATGGCTACACCTTC. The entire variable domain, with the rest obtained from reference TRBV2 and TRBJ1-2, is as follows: EPEVTQTPSHQVTQMGQEVILRCVPISNHLYFYWYRQILGQKVEFLVSFYNNEISEKSEIFDDQFSVERPDGSNFTLKIRSTKLEDSAMYFCASSDRRTGQYGYTFGSGTRLTVV.

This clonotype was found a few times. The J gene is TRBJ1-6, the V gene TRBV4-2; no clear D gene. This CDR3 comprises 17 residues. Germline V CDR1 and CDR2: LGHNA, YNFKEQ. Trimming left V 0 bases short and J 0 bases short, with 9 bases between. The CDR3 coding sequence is TGTGCCAGCAGCCAAGATGGGCAAATCTCCTATAATTCACCCCTCCACTTT. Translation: CASSQDGQISYNSPLHF.

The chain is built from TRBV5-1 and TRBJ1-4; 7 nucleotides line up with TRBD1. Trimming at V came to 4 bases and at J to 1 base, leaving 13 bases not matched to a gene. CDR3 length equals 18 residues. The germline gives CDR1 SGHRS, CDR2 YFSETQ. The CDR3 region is CASSQYRGGDGTNEKLFF. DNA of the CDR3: TGCGCCAGCAGCCAGTACAGGGGCGGTGATGGAACTAATGAAAAACTGTTTTTT. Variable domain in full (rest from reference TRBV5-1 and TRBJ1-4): KAGVTQTPRYLIKTRGQQVTLSCSPISGHRSVSWYQQTPGQGLQFLFEYFSETQRNKGNFPGRFSGRQFSNSRSEMNVSTLELGDSALYLCASSQYRGGDGTNEKLFFGSGTQLSVL.

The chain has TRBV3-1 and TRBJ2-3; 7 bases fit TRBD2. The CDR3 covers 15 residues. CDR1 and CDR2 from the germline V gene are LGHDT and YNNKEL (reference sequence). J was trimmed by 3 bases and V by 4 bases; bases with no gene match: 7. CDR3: CASSPQAGLTDTQYF. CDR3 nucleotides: TGTGCCAGCAGCCCCCAAGCGGGATTGACAGATACGCAGTATTTT.

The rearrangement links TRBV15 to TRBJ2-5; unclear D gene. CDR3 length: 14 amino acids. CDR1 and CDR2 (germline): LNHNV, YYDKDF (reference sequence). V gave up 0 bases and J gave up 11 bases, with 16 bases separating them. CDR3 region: CATSREMSRYEQYF. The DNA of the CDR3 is TGTGCCACCAGCAGAGAGATGTCCAGGTATGAGCAGTACTTC.

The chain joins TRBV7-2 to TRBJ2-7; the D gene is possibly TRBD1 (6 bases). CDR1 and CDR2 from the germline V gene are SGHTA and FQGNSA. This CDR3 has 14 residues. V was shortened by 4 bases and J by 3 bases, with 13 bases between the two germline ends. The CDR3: CASSYLGGRYEQYF. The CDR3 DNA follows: TGTGCCAGCAGCTATTTAGGGGGACGCTACGAGCAGTACTTC.

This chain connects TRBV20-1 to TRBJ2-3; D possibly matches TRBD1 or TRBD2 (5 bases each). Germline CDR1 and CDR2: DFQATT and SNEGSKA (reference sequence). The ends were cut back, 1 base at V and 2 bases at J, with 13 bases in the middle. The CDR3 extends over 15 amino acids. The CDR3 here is CSARAGTPHTDTQYF. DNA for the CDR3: TGCAGTGCTAGAGCCGGGACCCCTCACACAGATACGCAGTATTTT.

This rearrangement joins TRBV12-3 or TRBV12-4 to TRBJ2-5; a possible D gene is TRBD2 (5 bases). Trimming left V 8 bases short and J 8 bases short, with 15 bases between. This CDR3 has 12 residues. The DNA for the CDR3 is TGTGCCAGCGGGGTACGGGGTGTAACCCAGTACTTC. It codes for CASGVRGVTQYF.

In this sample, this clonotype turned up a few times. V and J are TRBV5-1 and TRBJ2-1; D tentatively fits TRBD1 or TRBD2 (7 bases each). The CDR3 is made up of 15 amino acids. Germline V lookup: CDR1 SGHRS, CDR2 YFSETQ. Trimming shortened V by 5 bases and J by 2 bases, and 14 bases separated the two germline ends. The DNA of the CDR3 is TGCGCCAGCAGTTACCAGGGGGGGACCTACAATGAGCAGTTCTTC. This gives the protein CASSYQGGTYNEQFF.

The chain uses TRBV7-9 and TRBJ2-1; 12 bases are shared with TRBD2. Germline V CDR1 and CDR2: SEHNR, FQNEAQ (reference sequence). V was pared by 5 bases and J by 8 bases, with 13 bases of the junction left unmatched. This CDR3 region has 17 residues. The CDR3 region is CASSASSGRAGSYEQFF. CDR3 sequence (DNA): TGTGCCAGCAGCGCTTCTAGCGGGAGGGCCGGGAGTTATGAGCAGTTCTTC.

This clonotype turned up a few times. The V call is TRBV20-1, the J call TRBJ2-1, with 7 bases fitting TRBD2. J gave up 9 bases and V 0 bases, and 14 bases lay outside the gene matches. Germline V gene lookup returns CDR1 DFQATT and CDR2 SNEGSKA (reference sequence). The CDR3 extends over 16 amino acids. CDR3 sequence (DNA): TGCAGTGCTAGAGATTTTAATGTACGGGAGGTTAGTGAGCAGTTCTTC. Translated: CSARDFNVREVSEQFF.

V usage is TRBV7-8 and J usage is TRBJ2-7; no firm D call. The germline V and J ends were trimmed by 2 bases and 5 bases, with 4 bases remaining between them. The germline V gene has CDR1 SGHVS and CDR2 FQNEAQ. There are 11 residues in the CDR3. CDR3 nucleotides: TGTGCCAGCAGCTTAACAAACGAGCAGTACTTC. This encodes CASSLTNEQYF. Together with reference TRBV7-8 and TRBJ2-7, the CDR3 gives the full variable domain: GAGVSQSPRYKVAKRGQDVALRCDPISGHVSLFWYQQALGQGPEFLTYFQNEAQLDKSGLPSDRFFAERPEGSVSTLKIQRTQQEDSAVYLCASSLTNEQYFGPGTRLTVT.